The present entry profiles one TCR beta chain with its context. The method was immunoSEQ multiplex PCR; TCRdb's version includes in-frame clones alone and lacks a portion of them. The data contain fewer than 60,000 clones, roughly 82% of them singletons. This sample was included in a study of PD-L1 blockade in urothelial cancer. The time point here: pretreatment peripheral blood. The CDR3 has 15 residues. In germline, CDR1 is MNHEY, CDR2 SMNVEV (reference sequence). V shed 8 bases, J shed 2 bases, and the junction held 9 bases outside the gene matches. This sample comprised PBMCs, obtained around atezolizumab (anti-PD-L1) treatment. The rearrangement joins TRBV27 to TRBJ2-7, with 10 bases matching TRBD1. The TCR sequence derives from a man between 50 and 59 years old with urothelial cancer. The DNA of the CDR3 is TGTGCCAGCGGTCCGGGACAGGGGATCGCCTACGAGCAGTACTTC. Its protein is CASGPGQGIAYEQYF.